The rows below give T cell receptor beta chains drawn from one sample of a study of metastatic and nonmetastatic thyroid tumors. Via MiXCR, TCRdb re-called the PCR reads. The table records roughly 24,000 clones, around 21% of them present only once. Sequencing input: blood. These receptors all stem from a male donor with papillary thyroid cancer or a benign thyroid nodule (not recorded which). Some clones in this sample may be carry-over from other donors' samples. CDR3s include the opening cysteine and the closing phenylalanine or tryptophan. The D gene is left open where the match is weak. The size field is filled for only some rows; it gives once, few, many or a size class.

j_call: TRBJ2-1
v_call: TRBV2
d_call: TRBD1
clone_size: medium-sized
cdr3_nt: TGTGCCAGCAGCCAGGACAGGGAAAATGAGCAGTTCTTC
cdr3_aa: CASSQDRENEQFF

j_call: TRBJ2-5
v_call: TRBV3-1
d_call: TRBD1
clone_size: many
cdr3_nt: TGTGCCAGCAGCCAAGCAGACAGGGGGGAGACCCAGTACTTC
cdr3_aa: CASSQADRGETQYF

j_call: TRBJ1-5
v_call: TRBV19
d_call: NA
clone_size: NA
cdr3_nt: TGTGCCAGTAGTAATGGGAATTTGAGAGGCAATCAGCCCCAGCATTTT
cdr3_aa: CASSNGNLRGNQPQHF

j_call: TRBJ1-1
v_call: TRBV6-1
d_call: NA
clone_size: NA
cdr3_nt: TGTGCCAGCAGGGGGGCCGGGGACACTGAAGCTTTCTTT
cdr3_aa: CASRGAGDTEAFF

j_call: TRBJ2-7
v_call: TRBV28
d_call: TRBD1
clone_size: many
cdr3_nt: TGTGCCAGCAGTTTACCCGGGACAGGGGGTGGGGGCTTCTACGAGCAGTACTTC
cdr3_aa: CASSLPGTGGGGFYEQYF

j_call: TRBJ1-5
v_call: TRBV19
d_call: NA
clone_size: many
cdr3_nt: TGTGCCACCCAGACGGAGGAGAATCAGCCCCAGCATTTT
cdr3_aa: CATQTEENQPQHF

j_call: TRBJ1-2
v_call: TRBV29-1
d_call: NA
clone_size: many
cdr3_nt: TGCAGCGTTGAAGATCTGGGTCATGGGGGCTACACCTTC
cdr3_aa: CSVEDLGHGGYTF

j_call: TRBJ1-2
v_call: TRBV18
d_call: TRBD1
clone_size: medium-sized
cdr3_nt: TGTGCCAGCTCTCCCGGGACAGGGGAGGATGGCTACACCTTC
cdr3_aa: CASSPGTGEDGYTF

j_call: TRBJ1-3
v_call: TRBV5-1
d_call: NA
clone_size: NA
cdr3_nt: TGCGCCAGCACCTTGACCGTAAACACCATATATTTT
cdr3_aa: CASTLTVNTIYF

j_call: TRBJ1-6
v_call: TRBV27
d_call: TRBD1
clone_size: many
cdr3_nt: TGTGCCAGCAGGGCAGGGGGCTCCTATAATTCACCCCTCCACTTT
cdr3_aa: CASRAGGSYNSPLHF

j_call: TRBJ1-2
v_call: TRBV6-1
d_call: NA
clone_size: few
cdr3_nt: TGTGCCAGCAGTGAAGGATGGAACAGGGAGGTCTATGGCTACACCTTC
cdr3_aa: CASSEGWNREVYGYTF

j_call: TRBJ2-7
v_call: TRBV5-1
d_call: TRBD2
clone_size: many
cdr3_nt: TGCGCCAGCAGCTCGGGACTAGCGGAGGCCTACGAGCAGTACTTC
cdr3_aa: CASSSGLAEAYEQYF

j_call: TRBJ2-1
v_call: TRBV19
d_call: TRBD2
clone_size: many
cdr3_nt: TGTGCCAGTAGTTGGGGGACTAGCGGGAGTCGAGAGCAGTTCTTC
cdr3_aa: CASSWGTSGSREQFF

j_call: TRBJ2-7
v_call: TRBV20-1
d_call: TRBD2
clone_size: NA
cdr3_nt: TGCAGTGCTGGATCAAGCGGGAGAAGCTCCTACGAGCAGTACTTC
cdr3_aa: CSAGSSGRSSYEQYF

j_call: TRBJ2-2
v_call: TRBV24-1
d_call: NA
clone_size: few
cdr3_nt: TGTGCCACCAGTGACTCGTCACATGTGATCACCGGGGAGCTGTTTTTT
cdr3_aa: CATSDSSHVITGELFF

j_call: TRBJ1-1
v_call: TRBV19
d_call: NA
clone_size: NA
cdr3_nt: TGTGCCAGTACCCTAGGGCCATCGAACACTGAAGCTTTCTTT
cdr3_aa: CASTLGPSNTEAFF

j_call: TRBJ1-5
v_call: TRBV4-2
d_call: TRBD1
clone_size: many
cdr3_nt: TGTGCCAGCAGCCAAGATTCAGGGGGTAGTGAGCCCCAGCATTTT
cdr3_aa: CASSQDSGGSEPQHF

j_call: TRBJ2-5
v_call: TRBV5-4
d_call: NA
clone_size: NA
cdr3_nt: TGTGTCAGCAGCTTGGTCGGGGAGACCCAGTACTTC
cdr3_aa: CVSSLVGETQYF

j_call: TRBJ2-1
v_call: TRBV5-1
d_call: NA
clone_size: many
cdr3_nt: TGCGCCAGCAGCTATCATAAATTCACCGGGACCAATGAGCAGTTCTTC
cdr3_aa: CASSYHKFTGTNEQFF

j_call: TRBJ2-2
v_call: TRBV11-2
d_call: NA
clone_size: medium-sized
cdr3_nt: TGTGCCAGCAGCCCCCTCGCGAGAGACGGGACCGGGGAGCTGTTTTTT
cdr3_aa: CASSPLARDGTGELFF

j_call: TRBJ1-1
v_call: TRBV20-1
d_call: NA
clone_size: medium-sized
cdr3_nt: TGCAGTGCTAGACAGCCGAACACTGAAGCTTTCTTT
cdr3_aa: CSARQPNTEAFF

j_call: TRBJ2-5
v_call: TRBV5-4
d_call: NA
clone_size: NA
cdr3_nt: TGTGCCAGCAGCTTGGTGGTAGCGGGACAGGAGACCCAGTACTTC
cdr3_aa: CASSLVVAGQETQYF

j_call: TRBJ1-3
v_call: TRBV19
d_call: NA
clone_size: medium-sized
cdr3_nt: TGTGCCAGTAGTATAGCAGGGTCCTCTGGAAACACCATATATTTT
cdr3_aa: CASSIAGSSGNTIYF

j_call: TRBJ2-2
v_call: TRBV5-1
d_call: NA
clone_size: NA
cdr3_nt: TGCGCCAGCAGCTCCCTCCGGTACATGGGGCTGAACACCGGGGAGCTGTTTTTT
cdr3_aa: CASSSLRYMGLNTGELFF

j_call: TRBJ1-2
v_call: TRBV9
d_call: TRBD1
clone_size: few
cdr3_nt: TGTGCCAGCAGCGTAGTATCGGACAGGGGGATGAGTGGCTACACCTTC
cdr3_aa: CASSVVSDRGMSGYTF

j_call: TRBJ1-5
v_call: TRBV20-1
d_call: NA
clone_size: medium-sized
cdr3_nt: TGCAGTGCTAGAGACAGGGAAATGGGTAGTCAGCCCCAGCATTTT
cdr3_aa: CSARDREMGSQPQHF

j_call: TRBJ2-3
v_call: TRBV29-1
d_call: NA
clone_size: many
cdr3_nt: TGCAGCGTTGTGTGGCGGACAGATACGCAGTATTTT
cdr3_aa: CSVVWRTDTQYF

j_call: TRBJ1-2
v_call: TRBV5-1
d_call: TRBD1
clone_size: medium-sized
cdr3_nt: TGCGCCAGCAGCTTGGGGGACAGGGGTTCGCCCCCCGATCGATATGGCTACACCTTC
cdr3_aa: CASSLGDRGSPPDRYGYTF

j_call: TRBJ1-2
v_call: TRBV19
d_call: TRBD1
clone_size: many
cdr3_nt: TGTGCCAGTAGTCTTACAGGGACAGCTAACTATGGCTACACCTTC
cdr3_aa: CASSLTGTANYGYTF

j_call: TRBJ1-2
v_call: TRBV30
d_call: TRBD1
clone_size: NA
cdr3_nt: TGTGCCTGGAGTCCGGGACAGGGGGCTGGCTACACCTTC
cdr3_aa: CAWSPGQGAGYTF

j_call: TRBJ2-3
v_call: TRBV6-4
d_call: NA
clone_size: many
cdr3_nt: TGTGCCAGCAGTCGGGACCCGAGCACAGATACGCAGTATTTT
cdr3_aa: CASSRDPSTDTQYF

j_call: TRBJ2-3
v_call: TRBV5-1
d_call: TRBD1
clone_size: NA
cdr3_nt: TGCGCCAGCAGCATGGACAGGCCGTATACGCAGTATTTT
cdr3_aa: CASSMDRPYTQYF